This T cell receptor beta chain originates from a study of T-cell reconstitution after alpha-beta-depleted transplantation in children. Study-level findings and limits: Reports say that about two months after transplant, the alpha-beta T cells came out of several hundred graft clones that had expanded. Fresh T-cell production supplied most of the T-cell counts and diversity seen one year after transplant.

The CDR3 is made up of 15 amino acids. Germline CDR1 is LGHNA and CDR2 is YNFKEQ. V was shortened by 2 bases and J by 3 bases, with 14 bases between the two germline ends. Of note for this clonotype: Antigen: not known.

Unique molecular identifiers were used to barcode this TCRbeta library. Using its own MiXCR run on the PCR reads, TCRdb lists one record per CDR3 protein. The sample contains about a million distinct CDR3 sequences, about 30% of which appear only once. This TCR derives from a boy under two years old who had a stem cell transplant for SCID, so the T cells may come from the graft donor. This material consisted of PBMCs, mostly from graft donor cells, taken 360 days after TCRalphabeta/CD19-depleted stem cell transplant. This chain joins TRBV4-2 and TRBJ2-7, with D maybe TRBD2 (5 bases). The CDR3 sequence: CASSQRDMSIYEQYF. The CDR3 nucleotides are TGTGCCAGCAGCCAACGGGATATGAGTATCTACGAGCAGTACTTC.